This T cell receptor beta chain comes out of a study of shared clonotypes between healthy human individuals (dated by TCRdb to about 2020). In the study overall: The cohort included a few men and a couple of women between 18 and 49 years of age. Per donor, three plates each were used for CD4 naive and CD4 memory, two for CD8 naive, and one for CD8 memory. Blood TCR repertoires of a handful of healthy adults were deeply sequenced to estimate repertoire size and the extent of clonotype sharing between individuals. To increase sequencing depth and limit assay-specific biases, different laboratories used diverse techniques to prepare libraries and sequence TCR repertoires. Per donor, leukapheresis produced somewhere between about 0.94 and 8.9 billion PBMCs.

For the CD8 naive samples, CD45RO-negative cells were positively selected for CCR7, yielding a CD45RA+CCR7+ population from which TemRA cells were excluded. Healthy HIV-negative adults with no recently reported acute infections or vaccinations were included as donors. Only Caucasian adults living in Nashville, Tennessee, USA were represented among the donors. Blood was collected by leukapheresis, and PBMCs were isolated by Ficoll-Histopaque density gradient centrifugation and then cryopreserved in liquid nitrogen vapor phase. Analytical flow cytometry was used to check the purity and quantity of each magnetically sorted T cell population. Genomic DNA was isolated from each sorted fraction and quantified by UV absorbance on a Nanodrop 2000c. Using the deep immunoSEQ assay, TCR CDR3 regions were amplified from genomic DNA by multiplex PCR. Genomic DNA extracted from each cell subset was distributed evenly over all wells of several immunoSEQ 96-well plates, and each plate served as one replicate. Each replicate PCR for sorted subsets received roughly 0.2 ug genomic DNA, equal to some 32,000 T cell genomes. The purified libraries were quantified using a Qubit 3.0 fluorometer, sized with a Bioanalyzer 2100, and then quantified again using the KAPA Library Quantification kit. Each immunoSEQ 96-well plate was sequenced on its own single-read 150-cycle Illumina NextSeq 550 flow cell. As for how the authors treated the data: Because the immunoSEQ output held only junctional sequences and lacked quality scores, the filtering could not match the filtering applied to full-length reads. To assign V/J genes and CDR3, sequences were annotated against IMGT germline references using PyIR, a Python wrapper for IgBLAST v1.9. Reads with weak V/J assignments (E-value above 1e-6), missing CDR3, stop codons, out-of-frame junctions, or ambiguous translated residues were removed. V3J clonotypes were defined by identical inferred V gene, J gene, and CDR3 amino acid sequence. Percentage overlap between repertoires was computed as shared unique clonotypes divided by the size of the smaller repertoire. Repertoire richness was assessed with RTK rarefaction, the Chao1 estimator, and Recon v2.1 estimates of unobserved clonotypes. Generation probabilities were computed with OLGA for all TCRbeta clonotypes obtained by the gDNA method from a handful of donors. TCRdb took this table from immuneACCESS and kept in-frame rearrangements with V and J called. Such tables lack part of the clones; where checked against another copy, unresolved V genes explain under half of the gap, and the rest is unexplained. Clone size and the V and J calls come from that table; the DNA yielded D and trimming. The sample records some 2 million clones, approximately 94% of which are singletons. In total, the top ten clones hold around 1.1% of the sample.

Broader findings and caveats from the paper: Clonotypes shared by all four sorted-subset donors showed higher generation probabilities than non-shared clonotypes. Sharing across four donors was observed for about 5% of naive CD4, about 3.2% of naive CD8, 2% to 2.5% of memory CD4, and over 0.3% of memory CD8 clonotypes. Pairwise subsampling led to the expectation that sequencing depth would affect the degree of clonotype sharing among donors. Rarefaction of sorted-subset datasets indicated incomplete sequencing despite the large sequencing depth. The small number of donors limited the genetic and exposure-history diversity represented. Sampling was limited to blood, and TCR repertoires in tissue likely differ from TCR repertoires in blood. Larger estimated clonotype richness was generally found for naive subsets than for memory subsets.

Concerning this clone itself: It lacks a known antigen. No base-level quality is on record; no much larger clone is a single base apart.

This sequence originates from a man between 18 and 29 years old in good health. Sequenced: naive CD8+ T cells sorted from blood. The intended sense of this specimen's cell subset or site label: CD45RA+CCR7+.

The CDR3 corresponds to CASSSLPGQANTGELFF. In nucleotides, the sequence is TGTGCCAGCAGCTCCCTTCCGGGACAGGCAAACACCGGGGAGCTGTTTTTT. The receptor chain draws on TRBV7-9 and TRBJ2-2, with TRBD1 matching 8 junction bases. V loses 4 bases at its end and J loses 2 bases; junction bases beyond the gene matches: 9. In the germline V gene (reference sequence), CDR1 corresponds to SEHNR and CDR2 to FQNEAQ. The CDR3 sequence holds 17 residues, the cysteine and phenylalanine included. Only the CDR3 portion is preserved as DNA: 51 bases, with reading frame beginning at the first base.